The 5 T cell receptor beta chains presented below share a single source sample, sequenced in a study of T cell clonality in common variable immunodeficiency. Study-wide results and limits: Common variable immunodeficiency TCR beta sequences reportedly had fewer deletions and N-nucleotide insertions.

The assay was immunoSEQ multiplex PCR, and TCRdb's table has in-frame clones only and misses some. The sample includes about 26,000 clones, none of them occurring once. No cognate antigen is known for these TCRs. Source material: peripheral blood mononuclear cells. The receptors shown here come from a human donor with common variable immunodeficiency.

This clone appeared many times. The CDR3 end is not reached by the read, which stops 3 residues before it; the germline J gene fills it in. The chain couples TRBV11-2 to TRBJ2-7; 8 nucleotides align to TRBD2. V shed 2 bases and J 5 bases; nucleotides not matched to a gene: 5. The germline gives CDR1 SGHAT, CDR2 FQNNGV. The CDR3 length is 14 residues. CDR3 residues: CASSLTSGLDEQYF. The CDR3 bases that were read are TGTGCCAGCAGCTTAACTAGCGGTTTGGACGAG.

About this clone itself: From the germline J gene comes the end of the CDR3, since the read stops 3 residues before it. The J gene is TRBJ1-2, the V gene TRBV18, with 10 bases matching TRBD1. This CDR3 is built from 15 residues. Germline V lookup: CDR1 KGHSH, CDR2 LQKENI. J was trimmed by 5 bases and V by 1 base; bases with no gene match: 4. This CDR3 reads CASSPRQGAVYGYTF. The DNA read from the CDR3 is TGTGCCAGCTCACCACGACAGGGGGCAGTGTATGGC.

This clone was detected a few times. The observed sequence ends 3 residues before the CDR3 terminus, with the missing tail filled in from the germline J gene. The chain uses TRBV5-1 and TRBJ2-1, with 14 positions matching TRBD2. V lost 2 bases, J lost 3 bases, and 7 bases stayed unmatched. Germline CDR1 and CDR2: SGHRS and YFSETQ. The CDR3 runs to 18 residues. The chain's CDR3 is CASSFTGTSGRGYNEQFF. Incomplete CDR3 DNA: TGCGCCAGCAGCTTTACCGGGACTAGCGGGAGAGGCTACAATGAG.

As regards this clone: The read terminates 3 residues before the CDR3 end, so the remaining end is supplied by the germline J gene. The chain carries TRBV7-2 and TRBJ2-7, with 7 bases identical to TRBD2. Trimming removed 5 bases from V and 2 bases from J; junction bases left unmatched: 9. CDR3 length equals 15 residues. Germline-derived CDR1 and CDR2 are SGHTA and FQGNSA. This CDR3 reads CASSTLATLPYEQYF. CDR3 bases read: TGTGCCAGCAGCACACTAGCGACCCTTCCCTACGAG.

As for this clone: The read halts 3 residues ahead of the CDR3 end, with the missing end drawn from the germline J gene. The chain carries TRBV6-1 and TRBJ1-5, with TRBD1 matching over 9 bases. Germline values: CDR1 MNHNS, CDR2 SASEGT. The CDR3 sequence is 15 residues long. Trimming took 3 bases from V and 7 from J; bases not matched to a gene: 7. The part of the CDR3 DNA that was read is TGTGCCAGCAGTGACTACAGGGGGCGCGAGCAGCCC. It is translated as CASSDYRGREQP. The complete CDR3 sequence is CASSDYRGREQPQHF.